These T cell receptor beta chains were read from a single sample in a study of control samples from healthy donors and cancer patients. Here immunoSEQ multiplex PCR was the method, and the copy in TCRdb shows in-frame clones only, minus some. This repertoire shows approximately 150,000 clones, roughly 88% found once; its top ten account for over 1.5%. Sequencing input: blood. These receptors came from a man younger than 30 in good health. Each CDR3 is given with its conserved first and last residue. Fields, in order: J gene, D gene, V gene, clone size, CDR3 protein, CDR3 DNA. D genes are given only for firm matches. A row's size may be missing; if present it is once, few, many or a size class.

J: TRBJ1-3
D: TRBD1
V: TRBV3-1/TRBV3-2
size: .
CDR3: CASSQDPTGQGSGNTIYF
DNA: TGTGCCAGCAGCCAAGATCCTACGGGACAGGGGTCTGGAAACACCATATATTTT

J: TRBJ1-2
D: .
V: TRBV24-1
size: .
CDR3: CATSDYSGTDGYTF
DNA: TGTGCCACCAGTGACTATTCCGGGACGGATGGCTACACCTTC

J: TRBJ1-2
D: TRBD1
V: TRBV6-5
size: .
CDR3: CASGKTGTVDGYTF
DNA: TGTGCCAGCGGAAAGACCGGGACAGTTGATGGCTACACCTTC

J: TRBJ2-3
D: TRBD1
V: TRBV9
size: .
CDR3: CASSVSLPKGARADTQYF
DNA: TGTGCCAGCAGCGTCTCCCTCCCTAAGGGGGCGCGGGCAGATACGCAGTATTTT

J: TRBJ2-3
D: TRBD1
V: TRBV5-1
size: .
CDR3: CASSPGQGASTDTQYF
DNA: TGCGCCAGCAGCCCGGGACAGGGGGCTAGCACAGATACGCAGTATTTT

J: TRBJ2-1
D: .
V: TRBV6-2/TRBV6-3
size: few
CDR3: CASSYSPDYYYNEQFF
DNA: TGTGCCAGCAGTTACTCCCCGGACTACTACTACAATGAGCAGTTCTTC

J: TRBJ2-2
D: .
V: TRBV30
size: .
CDR3: CAWKRLANTGELFF
DNA: TGTGCCTGGAAGCGACTGGCGAACACCGGGGAGCTGTTTTTT

J: TRBJ2-1
D: .
V: TRBV6-5
size: few
CDR3: CASSKQGIGNEQFF
DNA: TGTGCCAGCAGTAAACAGGGTATCGGGAATGAGCAGTTCTTC

J: TRBJ2-2
D: .
V: TRBV7-7
size: once
CDR3: CASSPVVSGELFF
DNA: TGTGCCAGCAGCCCCGTGGTATCCGGGGAGCTGTTTTTT

J: TRBJ1-1
D: .
V: TRBV19
size: .
CDR3: CATGDQNRREAFF
DNA: TGTGCCACCGGGGACCAAAACCGCCGGGAAGCTTTCTTT

J: TRBJ1-1
D: .
V: TRBV5-1
size: once
CDR3: CASSLGLGAEVEAFF
DNA: TGCGCCAGCAGCTTGGGGTTGGGGGCTGAGGTTGAAGCTTTCTTT

J: TRBJ2-2
D: .
V: TRBV6-5
size: .
CDR3: CATSFWENTGELFF
DNA: TGTGCCACCTCCTTCTGGGAGAACACCGGGGAGCTGTTTTTT

J: TRBJ2-3
D: .
V: TRBV7-2
size: .
CDR3: CASSPTRVVRTQYF
DNA: TGTGCCAGCAGCCCGACTCGAGTGGTGAGGACGCAGTATTTT

J: TRBJ1-2
D: TRBD1
V: TRBV9
size: .
CDR3: CASSVAGTGGHGYTF
DNA: TGTGCCAGCAGCGTAGCAGGGACAGGGGGCCATGGCTACACCTTC

J: TRBJ2-1
D: TRBD1
V: TRBV24-1
size: .
CDR3: CATSDPDRLNEQFF
DNA: TGTGCCACCAGTGACCCGGACAGGCTAAATGAGCAGTTCTTC

J: TRBJ1-1
D: .
V: TRBV19
size: .
CDR3: CASRQATEAFF
DNA: TGTGCCAGTCGTCAGGCCACTGAAGCTTTCTTT

J: TRBJ2-3
D: .
V: TRBV24-1
size: .
CDR3: CATSDLNTQYF
DNA: TGTGCCACCAGTGATTTGAATACGCAGTATTTT

J: TRBJ1-2
D: .
V: TRBV9
size: .
CDR3: CASSVASYGYTF
DNA: TGTGCCAGCAGCGTAGCTAGCTATGGCTACACCTTC

J: TRBJ2-3
D: TRBD2
V: TRBV9
size: .
CDR3: CASSVTSGGTDTQYF
DNA: TGTGCCAGCAGCGTTACTAGCGGGGGAACAGATACGCAGTATTTT

J: TRBJ2-3
D: TRBD2
V: TRBV19
size: .
CDR3: CASSIGTSGGLSTDTQYF
DNA: TGTGCCAGTAGTATCGGGACTAGCGGGGGACTTAGCACAGATACGCAGTATTTT

J: TRBJ2-7
D: TRBD2
V: TRBV27
size: .
CDR3: CASSLRPLRTSGGDLYEQYF
DNA: TGTGCCAGCAGTTTACGCCCCCTCCGGACTAGCGGGGGGGATCTGTACGAGCAGTACTTC

J: TRBJ2-2
D: TRBD1
V: TRBV9
size: once
CDR3: CASSSSRTGGDTGELFF
DNA: TGTGCCAGCAGTTCCTCTCGGACAGGGGGAGACACCGGGGAGCTGTTTTTT

J: TRBJ2-7
D: .
V: TRBV5-1
size: few
CDR3: CASSLAPSSYEQYF
DNA: TGCGCCAGCAGCTTGGCCCCTAGCTCCTACGAGCAGTACTTC

J: TRBJ2-2
D: .
V: TRBV14
size: .
CDR3: CASTRGTNTGELFF
DNA: TGTGCCAGCACCCGGGGGACGAACACCGGGGAGCTGTTTTTT

J: TRBJ2-5
D: .
V: TRBV7-9
size: .
CDR3: CASSSVGRGRETQYF
DNA: TGTGCCAGCAGCTCGGTGGGCAGGGGTCGGGAGACCCAGTACTTC

J: TRBJ1-1
D: .
V: TRBV10-3
size: .
CDR3: CAISDRVDTEAFF
DNA: TGTGCCATCAGTGACAGGGTGGACACTGAAGCTTTCTTT

J: TRBJ2-7
D: TRBD1
V: TRBV7-6
size: .
CDR3: CASSLASRQGYEQYF
DNA: TGTGCCAGCAGCTTAGCATCAAGACAGGGCTACGAGCAGTACTTC

J: TRBJ1-2
D: .
V: TRBV5-1
size: .
CDR3: CASSLIGAGYTF
DNA: TGCGCCAGCAGCTTGATAGGGGCTGGCTACACCTTC

J: TRBJ2-6
D: .
V: TRBV1
size: .
CDR3: CTSSQSRDSPSGANVLTF
DNA: TGCACCAGCAGCCAATCCCGGGACAGCCCCTCTGGGGCCAACGTCCTGACTTTC

J: TRBJ2-1
D: TRBD1
V: TRBV13
size: .
CDR3: CASSFGTGVYNEQFF
DNA: TGTGCCAGCAGCTTTGGGACAGGGGTTTACAATGAGCAGTTCTTC

J: TRBJ1-1
D: TRBD1
V: TRBV28
size: .
CDR3: CASSLTTGGEGTEAFF
DNA: TGTGCCAGCAGCCTCACGACAGGGGGCGAGGGCACTGAAGCTTTCTTT

J: TRBJ1-2
D: TRBD1
V: TRBV5-4
size: once
CDR3: CASSLQTGRYGGYTF
DNA: TGTGCCAGCAGCTTACAGACAGGGCGATATGGGGGCTACACCTTC

J: TRBJ2-6
D: .
V: TRBV10-1
size: .
CDR3: CASSESLGVSSGANVLTF
DNA: TGCGCCAGCAGTGAGTCTCTGGGGGTTAGCTCTGGGGCCAACGTCCTGACTTTC

J: TRBJ2-3
D: .
V: TRBV29-1
size: .
CDR3: CSVEERTGGVTF
DNA: TGCAGCGTTGAAGAGCGGACTGGCGGGGTCACTTTT

J: TRBJ2-5
D: .
V: TRBV30
size: .
CDR3: CAWSMVGETQYF
DNA: TGTGCCTGGAGTATGGTTGGGGAGACCCAGTACTTC

J: TRBJ2-1
D: TRBD1
V: TRBV5-1
size: .
CDR3: CASSSGQSSYNEQFF
DNA: TGCGCCAGCAGCTCGGGACAGAGCTCCTACAATGAGCAGTTCTTC

J: TRBJ2-7
D: .
V: TRBV5-4
size: .
CDR3: CASSLGGPYEQYF
DNA: TGTGCCAGCAGCTTGGGGGGCCCCTACGAGCAGTACTTC

J: TRBJ2-5
D: .
V: TRBV27
size: .
CDR3: CASSLEGPGQETQYF
DNA: TGTGCCAGCAGTTTAGAGGGGCCCGGGCAAGAGACCCAGTACTTC

J: TRBJ2-3
D: .
V: TRBV18
size: few
CDR3: CASSPRELVTSTDTQYF
DNA: TGTGCCAGCTCACCCCGGGAACTAGTGACTAGCACAGATACGCAGTATTTT

J: TRBJ2-1
D: TRBD2
V: TRBV19
size: .
CDR3: CASSYSGGNSYNEQFF
DNA: TGTGCCAGTTCCTATAGCGGGGGGAACTCCTACAATGAGCAGTTCTTC

J: TRBJ2-1
D: TRBD1
V: TRBV30
size: once
CDR3: CAWSATSQGTDYNEQFF
DNA: TGTGCCTGGAGTGCCACATCTCAAGGGACAGACTACAATGAGCAGTTCTTC

J: TRBJ2-3
D: TRBD2
V: TRBV28
size: .
CDR3: CASTSPGLAGGHADTQYF
DNA: TGTGCCAGCACCTCACCGGGACTAGCGGGGGGGCATGCAGATACGCAGTATTTT

J: TRBJ1-4
D: TRBD1
V: TRBV4-1
size: .
CDR3: CASSDRQGLNEKLFF
DNA: TGCGCCAGCAGCGACCGACAGGGGCTTAATGAAAAACTGTTTTTT

J: TRBJ1-2
D: .
V: TRBV25-1
size: once
CDR3: CASSPGPLYGYTF
DNA: TGTGCCAGCAGTCCGGGGCCTTTATATGGCTACACCTTC

J: TRBJ2-1
D: TRBD2
V: TRBV2
size: .
CDR3: CASMERGGYNEQFF
DNA: TGTGCCAGCATGGAGCGGGGGGGCTACAATGAGCAGTTCTTC

J: TRBJ1-2
D: TRBD1
V: TRBV24-1
size: .
CDR3: CATRSGGANYGYTF
DNA: TGTGCCACCAGATCAGGGGGCGCCAACTATGGCTACACCTTC

J: TRBJ2-5
D: .
V: TRBV6-2/TRBV6-3
size: .
CDR3: CASSRSVGETQYF
DNA: TGTGCCAGCAGCCGAAGCGTAGGGGAGACCCAGTACTTC

J: TRBJ2-7
D: .
V: TRBV5-4
size: .
CDR3: CAWRGITYEQYF
DNA: TGTGCCTGGAGGGGGATAACCTACGAGCAGTACTTC

J: TRBJ2-3
D: TRBD2
V: TRBV6-1
size: .
CDR3: CASSVGTSTVVSTDTQYF
DNA: TGTGCCAGCAGTGTAGGGACTAGCACTGTAGTCAGCACAGATACGCAGTATTTT